The text below deals with one T cell receptor beta chain. Its antigen remains unknown. Germline CDR1 reads MNHEY; CDR2 reads SVGAGI. The germline V and J ends were trimmed by 0 bases and 0 bases, with 11 bases remaining between them. The length of the CDR3 is 16 residues. The data derive from a study of T cell responses to AZD1222 COVID-19 vaccine. Assay used: immunoSEQ multiplex PCR; TCRdb lists only in-frame clones, some missing. The sample has about 140,000 clones, around 92% seen once; the top ten hold more than 10%. Findings and caveats of the study: Donors were largely white British and mainly female; clonal diversity was possibly underestimated.

This sequence was found in an adult who had recovered from COVID-19. The rearrangement uses TRBV6-5 and TRBJ1-2, with D perhaps matching TRBD1 (5 bases). Sequences were derived from peripheral blood, sampled after recovery from COVID-19. CDR3 region: CASSYSQGAANYGYTF. As DNA, the CDR3 is TGTGCCAGCAGTTACTCGCAGGGCGCAGCTAACTATGGCTACACCTTC.